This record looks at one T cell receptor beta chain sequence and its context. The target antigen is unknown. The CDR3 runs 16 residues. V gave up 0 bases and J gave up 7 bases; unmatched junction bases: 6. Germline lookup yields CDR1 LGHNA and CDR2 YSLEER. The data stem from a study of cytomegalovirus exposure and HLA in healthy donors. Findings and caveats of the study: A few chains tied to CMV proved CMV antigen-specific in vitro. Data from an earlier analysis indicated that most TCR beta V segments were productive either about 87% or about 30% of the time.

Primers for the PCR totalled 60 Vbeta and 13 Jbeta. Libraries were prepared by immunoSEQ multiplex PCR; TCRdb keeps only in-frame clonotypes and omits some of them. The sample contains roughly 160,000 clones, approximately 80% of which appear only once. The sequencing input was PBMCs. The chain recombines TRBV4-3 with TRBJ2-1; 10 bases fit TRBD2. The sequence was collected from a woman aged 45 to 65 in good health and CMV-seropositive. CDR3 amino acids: CASSQESGTSVNEQFF. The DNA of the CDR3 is TGCGCCAGCAGCCAAGAGTCGGGGACTAGCGTGAATGAGCAGTTCTTC.